Listed here is a single T cell receptor beta chain. A few counts support this clonotype. What this receptor recognizes is not known. No clone much larger than this one lies a single base away; base qualities are absent. The sample originates from a study of T cell repertoires in cytomegalovirus infection (dated by TCRdb to the late 2010s). Background on the whole study: Donor HLA type was relevant to the analysis, as public TCR beta signatures indicated carriage of CMV infection together with the matching HLA type. The full study reports these points: The ex vivo response was dominated by HLA-C-restricted CMV-specific TCR beta clonotypes, which also provided the single most frequent clonotype in two of eight donors. In both this cohort and an independent cohort of a few hundred donors, the cumulative frequency of public TCR beta family members distinguished carriers of CMV infection plus the relevant HLA type.

The sample was run on an Illumina HiSeq 1500. TCRdb trimmed the raw reads at Q25, called clones with MiXCR and kept productive beta chains. Each entry is one CDR3 protein sequence, shown with its most common DNA and genes. This sample lists about 740,000 distinct CDR3 sequences; under 40% were detected once. More than 2.5% of the sample comes from the top ten. Reading from cysteine to phenylalanine, the CDR3 counts 14 amino acids. The only DNA kept is the CDR3, 42 bases in frame from the first base. Cut back by 1 base and 3 bases, the V and J ends lie 7 bases apart. The germline V gene (reference sequence) provides CDR1 LNHDA and CDR2 SQIVND.

The TCR originated in a human donor in good health (CMV status not recorded). Some clones in this sample may be carry-over from other donors' samples. Recombination joined TRBV19 with TRBJ2-1; the D assignment is uncertain and may be TRBD1 or TRBD2, with 5 bases supporting each. The sequencing input was PBMCs. Here the CDR3 is given as CASSIGDLYNEQFF. The DNA reads as follows: TGTGCCAGTAGTATAGGGGACCTCTACAATGAGCAGTTCTTC. Reference TRBV19 and TRBJ2-1 genes cover what lies past the CDR3, so the full variable domain is DGGITQSPKYLFRKEGQNVTLSCEQNLNHDAMYWYRQDPGQGLRLIYYSQIVNDFQKGDIAEGYSVSREKKESFPLTVTSAQKNPTAFYLCASSIGDLYNEQFFGPGTRLTVL.